The 7 T cell receptor beta chains in this list originate from one sample, sequenced in a study of T-cell reconstitution after alpha-beta-depleted transplantation in children. A TCRbeta library incorporating unique molecular identifiers was prepared. TCRdb recomputed calls from the PCR reads with MiXCR, one row per CDR3 protein. Found here are approximately 210,000 distinct CDR3 sequences, 13% to 15% of them singletons; the top ten hold around 13%. Sample: PBMCs from the stem cell graft donor, taken from the stem cell graft. These TCRs come from a human donor who donated a stem cell graft to a child with acute lymphoblastic leukemia.

Here the CDR3 reads CSAVGGSNTEAFF. CDR3 nucleotides: TGCAGTGCTGTTGGGGGCTCGAACACTGAAGCTTTCTTT. V and J are TRBV20-1 and TRBJ1-1; D is perhaps TRBD1 (6 bases). The germline V gene has CDR1 DFQATT and CDR2 SNEGSKA (reference sequence). V lost 5 bases, J lost 1 base, and 11 bases lay in between. CDR3 length: 13 residues.

This clonotype was recorded at least ten times. V and J are TRBV5-4 and TRBJ2-7, with 9 nucleotides matching TRBD2. CDR1 SGHNT and CDR2 YYREEE come from the germline V gene (reference sequence). The CDR3 consists of 14 residues. V was pared by 4 bases and J by 0 bases, with 2 bases of the junction left unmatched. The CDR3 loop is CASSSGRNSYEQYF. CDR3 DNA sequence: TGTGCCAGCAGCAGCGGGAGGAACTCCTACGAGCAGTACTTC. The complete variable domain, with remaining parts taken from reference TRBV5-4 and TRBJ2-7, reads ETGVTQSPTHLIKTRGQQVTLRCSSQSGHNTVSWYQQALGQGPQFIFQYYREEENGRGNFPPRFSGLQFPNYSSELNVNALELDDSALYLCASSSGRNSYEQYFGPGTRLTVT.

This clonotype was counted ten times or more. J is TRBJ2-7 and V is TRBV4-2; possible D gene TRBD2, 6 bases. V shed 0 bases and J shed 3 bases, with 15 bases lying between them. The germline V gene encodes CDR1 LGHNA and CDR2 YNFKEQ. This CDR3 has 16 amino acids. CDR3 residues: CASSQEGGLAHYEQYF. CDR3 sequence (DNA): TGTGCCAGCAGCCAAGAAGGAGGGCTAGCACACTACGAGCAGTACTTC.

In its sample, this clonotype was seen many times. V and J are TRBV12-3 or TRBV12-4 and TRBJ1-5; D gene uncertain. CDR3 length: 12 residues. The germline V and J ends were trimmed by 6 bases and 3 bases, with 6 bases remaining between them. The CDR3 spells CASSPFNQPQHF. CDR3 sequence (DNA): TGTGCCAGCAGCCCCTTCAATCAGCCCCAGCATTTT.

Points on this clonotype: This may come from a read error, since a much larger clone is one base off. The chain combines TRBV12-3 or TRBV12-4 with TRBJ2-2, with 9 bases aligning to TRBD2. The CDR3 length is 19 residues. Here the CDR3 reads CASSFRGLAYVMSTGGLFF. CDR3 DNA: TGTGCCAGCAGTTTTCGGGGACTAGCTTATGTAATGTCCACCGGGGGGCTGTTTTTT.

This chain links TRBV6-1 with TRBJ1-5; D not resolved. In germline, CDR1 is MNHNS, CDR2 SASEGT. V shed 5 bases and J shed 0 bases, with 11 bases lying between them. The CDR3 extends over 15 amino acids. CDR3 DNA sequence: TGTGCCAGCAGTCCGGTGGGCATTAGCAATCAGCCCCAGCATTTT. Translating it yields CASSPVGISNQPQHF.

This clonotype was seen repeatedly, ten times or more. The chain links TRBV12-3 or TRBV12-4 to TRBJ2-5; tentatively, D is TRBD1 (5 bases). CDR3 length equals 16 residues. Trimming stripped 6 bases from V and 2 bases from J, with 19 bases between. CDR3 bases: TGTGCCAGCAGCCTGTCCCTAGGGGCAGGGCAAGAGACCCAGTACTTC. As protein: CASSLSLGAGQETQYF.